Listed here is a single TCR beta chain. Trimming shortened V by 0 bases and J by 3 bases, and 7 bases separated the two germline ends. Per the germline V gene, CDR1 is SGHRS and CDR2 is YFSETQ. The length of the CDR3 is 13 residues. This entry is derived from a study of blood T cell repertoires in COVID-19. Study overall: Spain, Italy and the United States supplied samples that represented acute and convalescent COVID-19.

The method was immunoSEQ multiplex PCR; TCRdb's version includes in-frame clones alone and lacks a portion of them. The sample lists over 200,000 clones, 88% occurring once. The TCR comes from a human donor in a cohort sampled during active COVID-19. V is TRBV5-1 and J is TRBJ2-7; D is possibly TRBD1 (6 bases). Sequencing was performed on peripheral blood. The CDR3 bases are TGCGCCAGCAGCTTGGGACAGGACTACGAGCAGTACTTC. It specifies CASSLGQDYEQYF.